The 24 T cell receptor beta chains reported below all come from one sample, sequenced in a study of shared clonotypes between healthy human individuals. The protocol was immunoSEQ multiplex PCR, while the TCRdb copy is restricted to in-frame clones and leaves out a portion. The table records under 1,100,000 clones, 75% of them present only once. The sample was memory CD4+ T cells sorted from blood. Regarding subset: CD45RA-negative fraction. These receptors originate from a young man in good health.

The rearrangement joins TRBV21-1 to TRBJ2-3; TRBD2 is the table's D call, not checked against the DNA. TRBV21-1 is flagged as a pseudogene. The CDR3 contains 15 residues. The CDR3 sequence: CASSKGGTNADTQYF. The DNA of the CDR3 is TGTGCCAGCAGCAAAGGAGGAACAAACGCAGATACGCAGTATTTT.

The rearrangement joins TRBV27 to TRBJ2-7; D is unresolved. Germline CDR1 reads MNHEY; CDR2 reads SMNVEV (reference sequence). The V and J ends lost 3 bases and 2 bases respectively, with 8 bases between them. This CDR3 is built from 13 residues. CDR3 nucleotide sequence: TGTGCCAGCAGTTTCGACGGGCCCTACGAGCAGTACTTC. It yields the protein CASSFDGPYEQYF.

The chain links TRBV29-1 to TRBJ2-1; 7 nucleotides line up with TRBD2. The V gene's germline CDR1 is SQVTM and CDR2 ANQGSEA. The CDR3 totals 14 residues. Trimming cost V 6 bases and J 7 bases; bases outside gene matches: 12. The CDR3 region has the DNA TGCAGCGTCCCGAGGCGGGGGAGTTGGAATGAGCAGTTCTTC. It yields the protein CSVPRRGSWNEQFF.

V and J are TRBV14 and TRBJ2-6; D call uncertain. The V end lost 3 bases, the J end lost 0 bases, and 3 bases lay between the germline ends. The CDR3 runs 14 residues. Germline CDR1 and CDR2: SGHDN and FVKESK. The CDR3 nucleotides are TGTGCCAGCAGCCACGGCTCTGGGGCCAACGTCCTGACTTTC. It translates to CASSHGSGANVLTF.

Details on this clone: The same CDR3 can be traced to other DNA sequences in this sample. The chain carries TRBV4-3 and TRBJ1-4; D might be TRBD1 (6 bases). Trimming pared 1 base from V and 8 bases from J, leaving 14 bases between. CDR1 and CDR2 from the germline V gene are LGHNA and YSLEER. CDR3 length: 15 amino acids. CDR3 loop: CASSQGRQGREKLFF. The CDR3, as DNA: TGCGCCAGCAGCCAAGGAAGGCAGGGGCGGGAAAAACTGTTTTTT.

The chain links TRBV28 to TRBJ2-7; 7 bases line up with TRBD1. CDR3 length: 13 residues. The trim removed 4 bases at V and 12 bases at J, leaving 12 bases unmatched. Germline V lookup: CDR1 MDHEN, CDR2 SYDVKM. CDR3 nucleotides: TGTGCCAGCAGTTCCCGGACAGGTAAACGAGGGTACTTC. Translating it yields CASSSRTGKRGYF.

This clone appeared a single time. The V call is TRBV18, the J call TRBJ2-1, with D unresolved. This CDR3 has 15 residues. Germline V gene lookup returns CDR1 KGHSH and CDR2 LQKENI. Trimming left V 1 base short and J 6 bases short, with 13 bases between. The CDR3 bases are TGTGCCAGCTCACCACGGTCCAGCGTAGGCAATGAGCAGTTCTTC. Its translation is CASSPRSSVGNEQFF.

The chain carries TRBV28 and TRBJ2-7, with D possibly TRBD2 on 5 matching bases. Germline-derived CDR1 and CDR2 are MDHEN and SYDVKM. V was cut by 6 bases and J by 2 bases, with 11 bases left in between. The CDR3 covers 13 residues. The CDR3 spells CASRGGLPYEQYF. Written as DNA, the CDR3 is TGTGCCAGCAGGGGCGGGTTGCCCTACGAGCAGTACTTC.

This sequence joins TRBV11-3 and TRBJ2-7; D gene unclear. Germline V gene sequence: CDR1 SGHNT, CDR2 YENEEA. Trimming removed 6 bases at V and 4 bases at J, with 10 bases between. The CDR3 is 12 amino acids. CDR3 region: CASSQPIYEQYF. The CDR3 DNA is TGTGCCAGCAGTCAACCTATTTACGAGCAGTACTTC.

The chain is built from TRBV7-3 and TRBJ2-4; 10 bases align to TRBD1. CDR1 is SGHTA, CDR2 FQGTGA, per germline. The CDR3 sequence is 13 residues long. The trim removed 5 bases at V and 9 bases at J, leaving 4 bases unmatched. CDR3 coding DNA: TGTGCCAGCAGCCGGGGACAGGGGAGCATTCAGTACTTC. Translated: CASSRGQGSIQYF. The whole variable domain, remainder taken from reference TRBV7-3 and TRBJ2-4, is GAGVSQTPSNKVTEKGKYVELRCDPISGHTALYWYRQSLGQGPEFLIYFQGTGAADDSGLPNDRFFAVRPEGSVSTLKIQRTERGDSAVYLCASSRGQGSIQYFGAGTRLSVL.

J is TRBJ2-3 and V is TRBV28, with D possibly being TRBD2 (6 bases). This CDR3 has 15 amino acids. The V gene's germline CDR1 is MDHEN and CDR2 SYDVKM. V lost 6 bases to trimming and J lost 1 base, with 14 bases between them. CDR3 sequence: CASSRRGGGTDTQYF. CDR3 sequence (DNA): TGTGCCAGCAGCCGGAGGGGCGGCGGCACAGATACGCAGTATTTT.

This clone is a singleton in its sample. This chain uses TRBV10-2 with TRBJ1-4; D not resolved. Germline loops: CDR1 WSHSY, CDR2 SAAADI. V was clipped by 8 bases and J by 4 bases, with 14 bases between them. The CDR3 loop spans 14 amino acids. CDR3: CASANGLNNEKLFF. CDR3 sequence (DNA): TGCGCCAGCGCTAACGGACTGAATAATGAAAAACTGTTTTTT.

The gene calls are TRBV12-1 and TRBJ1-2; the DNA was not compared with TRBD1, the D call given in the table. TRBV12-1 is a pseudogene locus. CDR3 length: 17 amino acids. For the CDR3, the DNA is TGTGCCAGCAGCGGGAGGACAGGCTATAACCCTAACTATGGCTACACCTTC. This sequence encodes CASSGRTGYNPNYGYTF.

V is TRBV5-4 and J is TRBJ2-1; 15 bases are a match to TRBD2. The CDR3 extends over 20 amino acids. V shed 4 bases and J 0 bases; nucleotides not matched to a gene: 11. CDR1 and CDR2 from the germline V gene are SGHNT and YYREEE (reference sequence). The CDR3 DNA reads as TGTGCCAGCAGCCCCCCCGGGGGACTAGCGGGGGGAAGCTCCTACAATGAGCAGTTCTTC. Translating gives CASSPPGGLAGGSSYNEQFF.

This clone was counted many times. This chain joins TRBV5-8 and TRBJ1-1, with D unclear. Germline CDR1 SGHTS, CDR2 YDEGEE. V shed 0 bases and J shed 7 bases, with 13 bases lying between them. This CDR3 contains 14 residues. CDR3 region: CASSLAGRTLEAFF. In DNA form, the CDR3 reads TGTGCCAGCAGCTTGGCCGGAAGAACCCTTGAAGCTTTCTTT.

The J gene is TRBJ1-3, the V gene TRBV9; TRBD1 aligns across 8 bases. Germline values: CDR1 SGDLS, CDR2 YYNGEE. V trimming: 0 bases; J trimming: 1 base; junction bases outside the gene matches: 9. The CDR3 has 18 amino acids. The CDR3 nucleotides are TGTGCCAGCAGCGTAGGATCCCGGACAGGGTTTTCTGGAAACACCATATATTTT. This encodes CASSVGSRTGFSGNTIYF.

At least ten counts were recorded for this clone. The chain is built from TRBV6-4 and TRBJ1-4, with D perhaps TRBD1 (5 bases). Germline assignment: CDR1 MRHNA and CDR2 SNTAGT. V lost 4 bases, J lost 8 bases, and 17 bases lay in between. The CDR3 consists of 15 residues. The chain's CDR3 is CASSAGTGSTEKLFF. CDR3 nucleotide sequence: TGTGCCAGCAGTGCCGGGACCGGTTCGACGGAAAAACTGTTTTTT.

The CDR3 region has the DNA TGTGCCAGTAGTATCCAGGTCCTCAATTCACCCCTCCACTTT. This translates into CASSIQVLNSPLHF. The rearrangement uses TRBV19 and TRBJ1-6; D not resolved. CDR1 LNHDA and CDR2 SQIVND come from the germline V gene (reference sequence). The CDR3 extends over 14 amino acids. Between the trimmed V and J ends, which lost 3 bases and 7 bases, there was a span of 10 bases.

This clone has ten or more counts. The chain combines TRBV5-4 with TRBJ2-2, with D perhaps TRBD2 (6 bases). Looked up from germline, CDR1 is SGHNT and CDR2 is YYREEE (reference sequence). V was cut by 10 bases and J by 3 bases, with 10 bases left in between. The CDR3 is made up of 12 amino acids. CDR3 sequence (DNA): TGTGCCTGCGGCGGGGACACCGGGGAGCTGTTTTTT. Translated: CACGGDTGELFF.

This chain uses TRBV6-1 with TRBJ2-7; 9 bases match TRBD1. This CDR3 has 17 amino acids. Per the germline V gene, CDR1 is MNHNS and CDR2 is SASEGT. With V trimmed by 1 base and J by 4 bases, 11 bases remained unmatched. CDR3 bases: TGTGCCAGCAGTGAAGTTCAGAGGACAGGGGCCCCTTACGAGCAGTACTTC. Amino acid sequence: CASSEVQRTGAPYEQYF.

A few counts support this clone. The V and J genes are TRBV19 and TRBJ1-1; D not resolved. Germline assignment: CDR1 LNHDA and CDR2 SQIVND (reference sequence). This CDR3 region has 12 residues. Trimming pared 6 bases from V and 4 bases from J, leaving 9 bases between. CDR3 DNA: TGTGCCAGTAGCCCCGAAGGCACTGAAGCTTTCTTT. Translating gives CASSPEGTEAFF.

This clone was seen ten or more times. The V and J genes are TRBV5-6 and TRBJ2-3, with D unresolved. Germline-derived CDR1 and CDR2 are SGHDT and YYEEEE. Trimming stripped 5 bases from V and 3 bases from J, with 16 bases between. CDR3 length equals 15 residues. The CDR3 sequence is CASSALGVSTDTQYF. The CDR3 DNA follows: TGTGCCAGCAGTGCCCTAGGTGTTTCGACAGATACGCAGTATTTT.

This chain links TRBV5-1 with TRBJ2-1; no reliable D call. This CDR3 has 15 amino acids. V lost 0 bases and J 3 bases, leaving 10 bases between the germline ends. The germline gives CDR1 SGHRS, CDR2 YFSETQ. For the CDR3, the DNA is TGCGCCAGCAGCTTGGGTGGAACCTACTACAATGAGCAGTTCTTC. Its translation: CASSLGGTYYNEQFF.

The chain couples TRBV10-3 to TRBJ2-7; tentative D call: TRBD2 (6 bases). Between the trimmed V and J ends, which lost 5 bases and 7 bases, there was a span of 18 bases. The CDR3 sequence is 14 residues long. Germline V gene sequence: CDR1 ENHRY, CDR2 SYGVKD. The chain's CDR3 is CAISKTDPGGEQYF. Here the CDR3 DNA reads TGTGCCATCAGTAAGACAGACCCCGGGGGTGAGCAGTACTTC.